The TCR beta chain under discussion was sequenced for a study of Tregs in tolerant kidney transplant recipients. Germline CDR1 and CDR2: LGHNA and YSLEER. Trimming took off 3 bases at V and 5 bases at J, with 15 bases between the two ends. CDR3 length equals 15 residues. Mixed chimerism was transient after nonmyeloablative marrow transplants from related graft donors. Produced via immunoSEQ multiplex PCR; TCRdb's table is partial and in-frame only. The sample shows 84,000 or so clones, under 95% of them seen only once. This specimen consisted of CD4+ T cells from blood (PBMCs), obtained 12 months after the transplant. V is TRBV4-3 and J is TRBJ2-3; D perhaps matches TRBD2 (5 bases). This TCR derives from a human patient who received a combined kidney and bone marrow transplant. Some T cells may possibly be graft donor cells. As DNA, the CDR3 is TGCGCCAGCAGCCAGGAAACTAGAGAACTAGATACGCAGTATTTT. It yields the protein CASSQETRELDTQYF.